This T cell receptor beta chain was retrieved from a study of response to subunit inactivated influenza vaccine. Study-level points and caveats: Few additional T cells are recruited per seasonal influenza vaccination, authors suggested.

From the RT-PCR reads, TCRdb called clonotypes with MiXCR, one entry per CDR3 protein. This table has about 570,000 distinct CDR3 sequences, about 11% appearing once. This clonotype appeared many times. Antigen specificity is unknown. CDR1 is SGHVS and CDR2 is FQNEAQ in the germline V gene. V lost 5 bases, J lost 6 bases, and 13 bases lay in between. The CDR3 extends over 13 amino acids. A further study also used this sample, focusing on T cells expressing NK-cell markers. That paper states: cDNA encoding TCR beta was synthesized via 5'RACE template switching incorporating UMIs. In over 5 donors, dominant CD3+CD56+NKG2C+ clonotypes ranked among the top 10 CD8+ clonotypes. In a few donors, these clonotypes also led the CD3+CD56-NKG2C+ fraction.

This TCR was sampled from a man in his fifties or sixties who received an inactivated influenza vaccine. The chain couples TRBV7-8 to TRBJ2-5; weak D call: TRBD2 (6 bases). The sample consisted of PBMCs from blood, taken on the day of vaccination. This chain's CDR3 is CASSRTSIQTQYF. The CDR3 DNA follows: TGTGCCAGCAGCAGAACTAGCATTCAGACCCAGTACTTC.